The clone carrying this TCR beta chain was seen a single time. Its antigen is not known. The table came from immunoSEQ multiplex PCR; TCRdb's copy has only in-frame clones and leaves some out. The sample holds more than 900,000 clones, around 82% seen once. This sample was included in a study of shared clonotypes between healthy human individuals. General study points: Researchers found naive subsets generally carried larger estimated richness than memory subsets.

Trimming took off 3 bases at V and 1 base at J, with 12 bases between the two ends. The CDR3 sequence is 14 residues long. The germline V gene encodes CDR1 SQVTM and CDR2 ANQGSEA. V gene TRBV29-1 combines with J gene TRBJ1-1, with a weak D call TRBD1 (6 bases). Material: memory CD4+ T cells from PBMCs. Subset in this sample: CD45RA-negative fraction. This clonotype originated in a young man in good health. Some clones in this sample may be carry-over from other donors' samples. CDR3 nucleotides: TGCAGCGTTGATGAGTCAGGGGCGAACACTGAAGCTTTCTTT. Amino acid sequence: CSVDESGANTEAFF.